The clone carrying this T cell receptor beta chain has only a few counts. V was clipped by 1 base and J by 5 bases; unmatched bases: 9. Looked up from germline, CDR1 is SGHRS and CDR2 is YFSETQ. The CDR3 runs 16 residues. This record belongs to a study of control samples from healthy donors and cancer patients. Sequenced by immunoSEQ multiplex PCR; TCRdb stores in-frame clones only, minus some. This sample has 60,000 to 75,000 clones, with more than 70% found just once. Sequencing used PBMCs. The clonotype was recovered from a man between 60 and 70 years old with colorectal cancer. V gene TRBV5-1 combines with J gene TRBJ2-5; the match to TRBD1 covers 9 bases. CDR3 sequence (DNA): TGCGCCAGCAGCTTGACTCCGGGACAGGGTGTTGAGACCCAGTACTTC. Translated: CASSLTPGQGVETQYF. Full variable domain (remainder filled in from reference TRBV5-1 and TRBJ2-5): KAGVTQTPRYLIKTRGQQVTLSCSPISGHRSVSWYQQTPGQGLQFLFEYFSETQRNKGNFPGRFSGRQFSNSRSEMNVSTLELGDSALYLCASSLTPGQGVETQYFGPGTRLLVL.